This T cell receptor beta chain was captured by sequencing in a study of cytomegalovirus exposure and HLA in healthy donors. Findings and limits, study-wide: The authors considered a cluster of highly shared sequence variants likely to be a sequencing artifact.

A word on this clone: Its target is unknown.

In the PCR, 60 Vbeta and 13 Jbeta primers were used. Here immunoSEQ multiplex PCR was the method, and the copy in TCRdb shows in-frame clones only, minus some. The sample has 98,000 or so clones, about 80% seen once. Source material: PBMCs. The receptor comes from a woman aged 35 to 49 in good health and CMV-seronegative.

CDR3 DNA: TGTGCCAGCAGTGTACACAGAATCAATCAGCCCCAGCATTTT. This encodes CASSVHRINQPQHF. This chain uses TRBV6-1 with TRBJ1-5; D is uncertain. The CDR3 spans 14 residues. Looked up from germline, CDR1 is MNHNS and CDR2 is SASEGT. V was clipped by 4 bases and J by 3 bases, with 10 bases between them.